The 20 T cell receptor beta chains given below trace back to one sample, sequenced in a study of CD8+ T cells in alopecia areata. Sample treatment: oral pan-JAK inhibitor, 5-10 mg twice daily. Sequencing relied on a cDNA template that was reverse transcribed from extracted RNA. TCRdb keeps only in-frame clones here, not all; method: immunoSEQ multiplex PCR. The sample shows about 76,000 clones, around 29% of them seen only once. The sample here was CD8+ T cells sorted from blood, taken at week 4, from a patient treated with tofacitinib. The receptors here all came from a human donor with alopecia areata.

This clone turned up a few times. This sequence joins TRBV29-1 and TRBJ2-3; D perhaps matches TRBD2 (5 bases). Between the trimmed V and J ends, which lost 2 bases and 6 bases, there was a span of 9 bases. Germline lookup yields CDR1 SQVTM and CDR2 ANQGSEA. The CDR3 consists of 12 residues. CDR3 sequence: CSVETGKDTQYF. CDR3 bases: TGCAGCGTTGAAACCGGGAAGGATACGCAGTATTTT.

J is TRBJ1-5 and V is TRBV13, with D hard to call. CDR1 PRHDT and CDR2 FYEKMQ come from the germline V gene (reference sequence). Trimming shortened V by 3 bases and J by 2 bases, and 11 bases separated the two germline ends. The CDR3 extends over 15 amino acids. The CDR3 DNA follows: TGTGCCAGCAGCTTGGCGGGCACAGGCAATCAGCCCCAGCATTTT. This encodes CASSLAGTGNQPQHF.

This clone occurred a few times. The chain is built from TRBV30 and TRBJ1-2, with D maybe TRBD1 (5 bases). Germline V lookup: CDR1 GTSNPN, CDR2 SVGIG (reference sequence). The V and J ends lost 3 bases and 10 bases respectively, with 12 bases between them. The CDR3 spans 11 residues. CDR3: CAWSREVDYTF. CDR3 nucleotides: TGTGCCTGGAGCAGGGAAGTAGACTACACCTTC. Based on the CDR3 plus reference TRBV30 and TRBJ1-2, the full variable domain is SQTIHQWPATLVQPVGSPLSLECTVEGTSNPNLYWYRQAAGRGLQLLFYSVGIGQISSEVPQNLSASRPQDRQFILSSKKLLLSDSGFYLCAWSREVDYTFGSGTRLTVV.

This chain uses TRBV11-1 with TRBJ2-1; no clear D. V gave up 3 bases and J gave up 5 bases, with 8 bases separating them. The CDR3 sequence is 13 residues long. CDR1 and CDR2 (germline): SGHAT, FQDESV (reference sequence). Here the CDR3 DNA reads TGTGCCAGCAGCTTTGCCGCGAACAATGAGCAGTTCTTC. It translates to CASSFAANNEQFF.

The chain carries TRBV29-1 and TRBJ2-1; 7 bases are shared with TRBD2. Trimming cost V 3 bases and J 13 bases; bases outside gene matches: 24. This CDR3 region has 17 residues. Per germline, CDR1 SQVTM and CDR2 ANQGSEA. CDR3 coding DNA: TGCAGCGTTGATAGCGGGTTGAGTACAATCAGGGATTTGAGTCAGTTCTTC. Protein: CSVDSGLSTIRDLSQFF.

The chain is built from TRBV5-4 and TRBJ2-7; D gene unclear. Trimming pared 2 bases from V and 0 bases from J, leaving 6 bases between. CDR1 SGHNT and CDR2 YYREEE come from the germline V gene (reference sequence). This CDR3 is 13 amino acids long. In nucleotides, the CDR3 is TGTGCCAGCAGCTTCGACGGCTCCTACGAGCAGTACTTC. It specifies CASSFDGSYEQYF.

The V call is TRBV29-1, the J call TRBJ2-5; no clear D. Germline assignment: CDR1 SQVTM and CDR2 ANQGSEA. V was cut by 3 bases and J by 7 bases, with 15 bases left in between. The CDR3 runs to 13 residues. This CDR3 is CSVDLETSGTQYF. In DNA form, the CDR3 reads TGCAGCGTTGATCTGGAGACCTCAGGGACCCAGTACTTC.

The table lists this clone with a few counts. The V gene is TRBV29-1, the J gene TRBJ2-5; 9 bases map to TRBD1. From germline, CDR1 is SQVTM and CDR2 ANQGSEA. Trimming at V came to 8 bases and at J to 11 bases, leaving 18 bases not matched to a gene. The CDR3 extends over 14 amino acids. The CDR3 protein is CSTRDRDFGEQQYF. As DNA, the CDR3 is TGCAGCACCCGGGACAGGGACTTTGGGGAGCAACAGTACTTC.

This sequence joins TRBV7-9 and TRBJ1-4, with 7 positions matching TRBD1. The CDR3 extends over 16 amino acids. Germline V gives CDR1 SEHNR, CDR2 FQNEAQ (reference sequence). V was clipped by 4 bases and J by 8 bases; unmatched bases: 13. The CDR3 loop reads CASSSSEQGFGEKLFF. CDR3 DNA sequence: TGTGCCAGCAGCTCCTCTGAACAGGGGTTCGGGGAAAAACTGTTTTTT.

Only a few counts were recorded for this clone. This chain uses TRBV4-3 with TRBJ2-7; 10 bases align to TRBD1. Per germline, CDR1 LGHNA and CDR2 YSLEER. The V and J ends lost 8 bases and 6 bases, in that order; junction bases with no gene match: 10. The CDR3 loop spans 14 amino acids. The DNA for the CDR3 is TGCGCCAGCCTGTCGGGACAGGGGTTTGTCGAGCAGTACTTC. This codes for CASLSGQGFVEQYF.

This clone was picked up a small number of times. This sample includes further DNA sequences coding for the same CDR3. The rearrangement links TRBV5-6 to TRBJ1-1; the D is unclear. The germline V and J ends were trimmed by 4 bases and 0 bases, with 7 bases remaining between them. The CDR3 contains 13 residues. Germline lookup yields CDR1 SGHDT and CDR2 YYEEEE. The CDR3 reads CASSPGLNTEAFF. CDR3 in DNA: TGTGCCAGCAGCCCTGGGCTGAACACTGAAGCTTTCTTT.

This clone has only a few counts. The gene calls are TRBV29-1 and TRBJ2-1; the D gene could be TRBD1 or TRBD2 (5 bases each). The CDR3 consists of 14 residues. Trimming took 6 bases from V and 3 from J, leaving 15 bases between them. Germline V gene lookup returns CDR1 SQVTM and CDR2 ANQGSEA. The CDR3 spells CSVPGTSDYNEQFF. CDR3 nucleotide sequence: TGCAGCGTCCCCGGGACGAGCGACTACAATGAGCAGTTCTTC.

This clone has more than one count but fewer than ten. The genes are TRBV29-1 and TRBJ2-2, with 9 bases that match TRBD1. The CDR3 is 13 amino acids. Losses at the gene ends were 7 bases for V and 5 bases for J; bases not matched to a gene: 5. Germline V gene lookup returns CDR1 SQVTM and CDR2 ANQGSEA. This CDR3 reads CSAPQGATGELFF. CDR3 coding DNA: TGCAGCGCACCACAGGGGGCGACCGGGGAGCTGTTTTTT.

The chain couples TRBV4-3 to TRBJ2-7; possible D gene TRBD1, 6 bases. Trimming removed 4 bases at V and 6 bases at J, with 19 bases between. The CDR3 has 15 residues. CDR1 is LGHNA and CDR2 is YSLEER in the germline V gene. CDR3 amino acids: CASSPTAAGTREQYF. CDR3 sequence (DNA): TGCGCCAGCAGCCCTACTGCCGCCGGGACACGCGAGCAGTACTTC.

A few counts support this clone. The chain links TRBV5-6 to TRBJ1-5; TRBD1 is a possible D gene (5 bases). The CDR3 is 13 amino acids. Germline assignment: CDR1 SGHDT and CDR2 YYEEEE. Trimming left V 4 bases short and J 4 bases short, with 9 bases between. The CDR3 loop is CASSMQGNQPQHF. The CDR3 DNA follows: TGTGCCAGCAGCATGCAGGGAAATCAGCCCCAGCATTTT.

This chain uses TRBV6-5 with TRBJ2-7; TRBD1 is a possible D gene (6 bases). The ends were cut back, 6 bases at V and 0 bases at J, with 12 bases in the middle. CDR1 MNHEY and CDR2 SVGAGI come from the germline V gene. The CDR3 sequence is 14 residues long. The CDR3 nucleotides read TGTGCCAGCAGACAGGGCGCTGGCTCCTACGAGCAGTACTTC. Translated: CASRQGAGSYEQYF.

The rearrangement uses TRBV19 and TRBJ2-2; the D call may be TRBD1 or TRBD2 (5 bases each). Trimming took 9 bases from V and 6 from J, leaving 8 bases between them. The CDR3 contains 11 residues. Germline-derived CDR1 and CDR2 are LNHDA and SQIVND (reference sequence). CDR3 residues: CASGTPGELFF. The CDR3 nucleotides read TGTGCCAGCGGGACGCCCGGGGAGCTGTTTTTT.

The rearrangement joins TRBV29-1 to TRBJ2-7; either TRBD1 or TRBD2 may supply D (5 bases each). The CDR3 is made up of 13 amino acids. Looked up from germline, CDR1 is SQVTM and CDR2 is ANQGSEA. Trimming removed 3 bases from V and 2 bases from J, with 11 bases in between. The CDR3 here is CSVEGRSPYEQYF. In nucleotides, the CDR3 is TGCAGCGTTGAGGGACGTTCTCCCTACGAGCAGTACTTC.

This clone was found a few times. This chain joins TRBV28 and TRBJ1-2; D is unresolved. The V and J ends lost 6 bases and 5 bases respectively, with 13 bases between them. Germline lookup yields CDR1 MDHEN and CDR2 SYDVKM. The CDR3 length is 13 residues. CDR3 region: CASSLNPSYGYTF. Written as DNA, the CDR3 is TGTGCCAGCAGCCTGAATCCGTCATATGGCTACACCTTC.

The chain couples TRBV29-1 to TRBJ1-1; 8 bases line up with TRBD1. This CDR3 spans 12 amino acids. The V gene's germline CDR1 is SQVTM and CDR2 ANQGSEA. The J segment lost 6 bases and the V segment lost 4 bases, leaving 4 bases of the junction unmatched. The CDR3 DNA follows: TGCAGCGTTGCAGGGGGCGGCGCTGAAGCTTTCTTT. Protein: CSVAGGGAEAFF.